A single TCR beta chain is shown here with its context. Profiled with immunoSEQ multiplex PCR; TCRdb holds only in-frame clones, not every one. This sample has roughly 17,000 clones, with around 90% found just once. Germline CDR1 reads SGHAT; CDR2 reads FQNNGV. The CDR3 loop spans 15 amino acids. Losses at the gene ends were 5 bases for V and 2 bases for J; bases not matched to a gene: 4. This sample was included in a study of blood T cell repertoires in COVID-19. The V call is TRBV11-2, the J call TRBJ2-7; 12 bases agree with TRBD2. The sequencing sample was made of peripheral blood. This receptor was identified in a human donor in a cohort sampled during active COVID-19. For the CDR3, the DNA is TGTGCCAGCAGCCCTTGGACTAGCGGGACCTACGAGCAGTACTTC. Residues: CASSPWTSGTYEQYF.